This is a list of T cell receptor beta chains from one sample in a study of T-cell reconstitution after alpha-beta-depleted transplantation in children. TCRdb used MiXCR to reprocess the PCR reads, holding one entry per CDR3 protein. Here the sample spans around 370,000 distinct CDR3 sequences, around 10% being singletons. The sequences come from PBMCs from the stem cell graft donor, collected from the stem cell graft. Source of these receptors: a human donor who donated a stem cell graft to a child with acute lymphoblastic leukemia. The CDR3 runs from the conserved cysteine through the conserved F or W. D genes are given only for firm matches. Expanded clones are given a class, and other clones once, few, many or no size at all.

j_call	v_call	clone_size	d_call	cdr3_nt	cdr3_aa
TRBJ1-1	TRBV11-2	few	TRBD1	TGTGCCAGCAGCCTACGTGAAATTACAGGGGCAAGGAACACTGAAGCTTTCTTT	CASSLREITGARNTEAFF
TRBJ2-5	TRBV4-3	few	TRBD2	TGCGCCAGCAGCCAAGAGTCTAGCGGGAGTTTAGCCGAAGAGACCCAGTACTTC	CASSQESSGSLAEETQYF
TRBJ1-2	TRBV12-3/TRBV12-4	-	TRBD1	TGTGCCAGCACCTCGGGACAGGGGCGCTTCTATGGCTACACCTTC	CASTSGQGRFYGYTF
TRBJ2-1	TRBV6-2/TRBV6-3	few	-	TGTGCCAGCAGCCTATCAGGTAGAGCGACCTTGAGCTCCTACAATGAGCAGTTCTTC	CASSLSGRATLSSYNEQFF
TRBJ2-3	TRBV20-1	few	TRBD1	TGCAGTGCCACGGGACAGGGCACAGATACGCAGTATTTT	CSATGQGTDTQYF
TRBJ2-7	TRBV7-8	-	TRBD1	TGTGCCAGCAGCTCGGACCCCGGGACAGAAACTATCTACGAGCAGTACTTC	CASSSDPGTETIYEQYF
TRBJ2-3	TRBV2	-	TRBD2	TGTGCCAGCAGCGGGACTAGCGGGAGAGGGGGTACGCAGTATTTT	CASSGTSGRGGTQYF
TRBJ2-3	TRBV5-1	-	-	TGCGCCAGCAGCTTGGCCGTAGAGGAAAGCACAGATACGCAGTATTTT	CASSLAVEESTDTQYF
TRBJ2-2	TRBV12-3/TRBV12-4	-	TRBD2	TGTGCCAGCAGTCCTAGCGGGAGAAGCTCCGGGGAGCTGTTTTTT	CASSPSGRSSGELFF
TRBJ1-2	TRBV12-3/TRBV12-4	many	-	TGTGCCAGCAGCGCGGCATATGGCTACACCTTC	CASSAAYGYTF
TRBJ2-1	TRBV12-3/TRBV12-4	-	TRBD2	TGTGCCAGCAGTTTAGTCCCCTTCCTAGCGGGGTTGGGGAATGAGCAGTTCTTC	CASSLVPFLAGLGNEQFF
TRBJ2-1	TRBV15	-	TRBD1	TGTGCCACCAGCAGAGACGACAACAGGGGCCACGGGCGTTTTGGGCAGTTCTTC	CATSRDDNRGHGRFGQFF
TRBJ2-1	TRBV29-1	-	-	TGCAGCGTTGGGTACGGGGGAAACTACAATGAGCAGTTCTTC	CSVGYGGNYNEQFF
TRBJ1-3	TRBV19	few	-	TGTGCCAGTAGCCTGACAGACTCTGGAAACACCATATATTTT	CASSLTDSGNTIYF
TRBJ2-3	TRBV27	many	-	TGTGCCAGCAGCTTAGGAGATACGCAGTATTTT	CASSLGDTQYF
TRBJ2-3	TRBV5-1	many	-	TGCGCCAGCAGCTTGGAAAGGGCAGATACGCAGTATTTT	CASSLERADTQYF
TRBJ1-2	TRBV7-8	many	-	TGTGCCAGCAGCTTAGCGTTCACTGGTGGCTACACCTTC	CASSLAFTGGYTF
TRBJ2-1	TRBV5-1	few	TRBD1	TGCGCCAGCAGCCCCGGGACAGTCCACAATGAGCAGTTCTTC	CASSPGTVHNEQFF
TRBJ2-3	TRBV5-1	few	TRBD2	TGCGCCAGCAGCTTGGGGCTAGCGGCAATGGGAGATACGCAGTATTTT	CASSLGLAAMGDTQYF
TRBJ2-3	TRBV28	few	TRBD1	TGTGCCAGCAGACGCCGGTGGGACAGGAACACAGATACGCAGTATTTT	CASRRRWDRNTDTQYF
TRBJ2-2	TRBV29-1	many	-	TGCAGCGTTGACGTGACAGGGAGGGCCGGGGAGCTGTTTTTT	CSVDVTGRAGELFF
TRBJ2-3	TRBV4-3	few	TRBD2	TGCGCCAGCAGCCGCGCTCCAGCGGGAGAAAGGGCAGATACGCAGTATTTT	CASSRAPAGERADTQYF
TRBJ2-7	TRBV12-3/TRBV12-4	many	-	TGTGCCAGCAGTTTAGTTGGCGGCTACGAGCAGTACTTC	CASSLVGGYEQYF
TRBJ2-7	TRBV30	-	-	TGTGCCTGGAAAGGAACAGGGTGGGACGAGCAGTACTTC	CAWKGTGWDEQYF
TRBJ1-6	TRBV6-5	few	-	TGTGCCAGCAGTTACGAGGGCTCCTATAATTCACCCCTCCACTTT	CASSYEGSYNSPLHF
TRBJ1-4	TRBV5-1	-	-	TGCGCCAGCAGCTCTCGGGCCACAACTAATGAAAAACTGTTTTTT	CASSSRATTNEKLFF
TRBJ2-2	TRBV7-2	many	-	TGTGCCAGCAGCTTAGTAGCTGCGAACACCGGGGAGCTGTTTTTT	CASSLVAANTGELFF
TRBJ1-3	TRBV4-2	-	-	TGTGCCAGCAGCCACGGACTGAACTCTGGAAACACCATATATTTT	CASSHGLNSGNTIYF
TRBJ2-2	TRBV5-5	few	-	TGTGCCAGCAGCCCATCTTCGATGGGTCACGGGGAGCTGTTTTTT	CASSPSSMGHGELFF